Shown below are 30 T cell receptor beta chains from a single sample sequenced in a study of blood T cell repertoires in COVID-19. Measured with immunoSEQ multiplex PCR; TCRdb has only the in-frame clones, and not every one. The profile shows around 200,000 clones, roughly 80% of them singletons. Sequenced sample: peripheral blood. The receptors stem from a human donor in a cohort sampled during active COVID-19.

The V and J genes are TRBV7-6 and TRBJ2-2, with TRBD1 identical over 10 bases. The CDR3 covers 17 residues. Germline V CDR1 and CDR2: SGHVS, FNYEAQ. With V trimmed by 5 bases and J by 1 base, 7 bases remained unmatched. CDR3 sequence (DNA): TGTGCCAGCAGCATCCGACAGGGGGCGAGGAACACCGGGGAGCTGTTTTTT. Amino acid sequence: CASSIRQGARNTGELFF.

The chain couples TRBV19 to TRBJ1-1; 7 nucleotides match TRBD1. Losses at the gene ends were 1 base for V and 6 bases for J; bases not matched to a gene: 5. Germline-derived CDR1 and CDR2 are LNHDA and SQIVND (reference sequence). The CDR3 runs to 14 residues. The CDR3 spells CASSIGQGGAEAFF. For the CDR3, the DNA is TGTGCCAGTAGTATAGGACAGGGTGGAGCTGAAGCTTTCTTT.

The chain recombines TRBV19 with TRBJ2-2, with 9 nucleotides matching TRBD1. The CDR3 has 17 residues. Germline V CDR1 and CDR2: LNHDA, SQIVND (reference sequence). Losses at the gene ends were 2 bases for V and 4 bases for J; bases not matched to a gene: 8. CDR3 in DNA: TGTGCCAGTAGTATAATCCCGGGACAGGGAATCACCGGGGAGCTGTTTTTT. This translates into CASSIIPGQGITGELFF.

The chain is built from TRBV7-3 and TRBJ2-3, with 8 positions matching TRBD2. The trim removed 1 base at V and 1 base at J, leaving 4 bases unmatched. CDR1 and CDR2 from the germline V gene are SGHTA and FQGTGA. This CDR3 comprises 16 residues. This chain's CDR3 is CASSLKSGGGTDTQYF. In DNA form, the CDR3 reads TGTGCCAGCAGCTTAAAAAGCGGGGGAGGCACAGATACGCAGTATTTT.

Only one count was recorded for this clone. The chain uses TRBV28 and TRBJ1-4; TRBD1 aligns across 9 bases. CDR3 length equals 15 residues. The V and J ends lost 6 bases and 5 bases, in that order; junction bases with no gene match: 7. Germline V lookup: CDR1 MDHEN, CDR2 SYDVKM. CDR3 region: CASRSAGQGNEKLFF. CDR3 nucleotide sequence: TGTGCCAGCAGGTCGGCGGGACAGGGAAATGAAAAACTGTTTTTT.

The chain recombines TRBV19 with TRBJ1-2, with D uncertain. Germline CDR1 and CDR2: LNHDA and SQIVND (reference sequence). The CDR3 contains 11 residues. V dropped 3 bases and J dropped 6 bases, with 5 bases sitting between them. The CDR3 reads CASSIKNGYTF. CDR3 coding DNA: TGTGCCAGTAGTATCAAAAATGGCTACACCTTC.

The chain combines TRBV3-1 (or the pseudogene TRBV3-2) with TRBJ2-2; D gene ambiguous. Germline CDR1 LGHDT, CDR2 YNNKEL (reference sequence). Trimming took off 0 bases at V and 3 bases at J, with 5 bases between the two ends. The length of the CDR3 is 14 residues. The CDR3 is CASSQEEDTGELFF. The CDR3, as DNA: TGTGCCAGCAGCCAAGAAGAGGACACCGGGGAGCTGTTTTTT.

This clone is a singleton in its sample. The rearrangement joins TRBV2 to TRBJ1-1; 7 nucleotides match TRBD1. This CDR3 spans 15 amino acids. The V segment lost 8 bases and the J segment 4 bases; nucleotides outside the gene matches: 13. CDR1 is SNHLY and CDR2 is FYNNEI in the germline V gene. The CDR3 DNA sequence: TGTGCCAGCCGCCGGGGGACAGTCCGGAGCACTGAAGCTTTCTTT. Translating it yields CASRRGTVRSTEAFF.

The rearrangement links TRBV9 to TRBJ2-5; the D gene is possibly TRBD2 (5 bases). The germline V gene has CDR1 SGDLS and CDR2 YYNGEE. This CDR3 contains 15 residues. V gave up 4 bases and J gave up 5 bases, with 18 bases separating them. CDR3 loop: CASSSYLGWEETQYF. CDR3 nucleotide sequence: TGTGCCAGCAGCTCCTACCTAGGATGGGAGGAGACCCAGTACTTC.

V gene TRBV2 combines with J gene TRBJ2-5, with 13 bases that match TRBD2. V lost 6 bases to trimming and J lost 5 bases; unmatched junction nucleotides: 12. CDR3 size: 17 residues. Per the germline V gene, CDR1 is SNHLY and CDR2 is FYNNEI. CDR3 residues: CASRFPGLAGPGETQYF. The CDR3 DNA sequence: TGTGCCAGCAGATTCCCGGGACTAGCGGGACCAGGGGAGACCCAGTACTTC.

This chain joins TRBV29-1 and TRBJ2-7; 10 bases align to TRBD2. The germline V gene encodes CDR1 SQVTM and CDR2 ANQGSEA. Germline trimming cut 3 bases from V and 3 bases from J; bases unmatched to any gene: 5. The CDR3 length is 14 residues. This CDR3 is CSVDGSSGGYEQYF. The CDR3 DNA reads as TGCAGCGTTGATGGGTCTAGCGGGGGCTACGAGCAGTACTTC.

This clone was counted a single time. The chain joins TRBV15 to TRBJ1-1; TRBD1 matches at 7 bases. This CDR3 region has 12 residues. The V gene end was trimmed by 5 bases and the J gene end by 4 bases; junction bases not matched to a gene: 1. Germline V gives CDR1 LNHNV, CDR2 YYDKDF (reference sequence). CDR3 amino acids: CATSYRGTEAFF. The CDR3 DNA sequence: TGTGCCACCAGCTACAGGGGCACTGAAGCTTTCTTT.

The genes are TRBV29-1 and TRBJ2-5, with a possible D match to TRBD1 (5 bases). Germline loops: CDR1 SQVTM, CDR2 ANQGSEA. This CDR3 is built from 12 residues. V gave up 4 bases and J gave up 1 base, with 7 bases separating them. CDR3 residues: CSVGQGQETQYF. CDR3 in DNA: TGCAGCGTTGGGCAGGGCCAAGAGACCCAGTACTTC.

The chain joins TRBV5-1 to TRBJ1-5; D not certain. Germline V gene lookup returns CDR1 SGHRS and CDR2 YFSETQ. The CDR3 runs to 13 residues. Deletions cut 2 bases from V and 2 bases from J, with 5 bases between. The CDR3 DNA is TGCGCCAGCAGCTTCGGGGGCAATCAGCCCCAGCATTTT. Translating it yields CASSFGGNQPQHF.

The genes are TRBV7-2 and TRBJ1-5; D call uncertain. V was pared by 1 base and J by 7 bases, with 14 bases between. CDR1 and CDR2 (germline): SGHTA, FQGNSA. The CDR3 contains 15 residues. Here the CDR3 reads CASSLDAGPAQPQHF. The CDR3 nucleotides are TGTGCCAGCAGCTTAGATGCGGGTCCGGCGCAGCCCCAGCATTTT.

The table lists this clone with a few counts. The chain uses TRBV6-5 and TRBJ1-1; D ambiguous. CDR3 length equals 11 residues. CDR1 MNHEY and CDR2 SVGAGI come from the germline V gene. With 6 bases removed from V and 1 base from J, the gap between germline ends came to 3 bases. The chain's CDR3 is CASRRNTEAFF. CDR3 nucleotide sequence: TGTGCCAGCAGGAGGAACACTGAAGCTTTCTTT.

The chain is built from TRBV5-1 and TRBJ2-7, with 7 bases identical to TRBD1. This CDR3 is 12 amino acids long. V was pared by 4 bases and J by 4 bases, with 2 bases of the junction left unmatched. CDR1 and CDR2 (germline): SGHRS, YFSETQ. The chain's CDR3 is CASSPQGYEQYF. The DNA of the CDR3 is TGCGCCAGCAGCCCACAGGGGTACGAGCAGTACTTC.

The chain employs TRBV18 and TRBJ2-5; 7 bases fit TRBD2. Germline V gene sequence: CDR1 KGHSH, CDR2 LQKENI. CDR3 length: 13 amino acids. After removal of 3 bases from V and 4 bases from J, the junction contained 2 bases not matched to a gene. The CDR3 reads CASSPLAAETQYF. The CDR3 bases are TGTGCCAGCTCACCGCTAGCGGCAGAGACCCAGTACTTC.

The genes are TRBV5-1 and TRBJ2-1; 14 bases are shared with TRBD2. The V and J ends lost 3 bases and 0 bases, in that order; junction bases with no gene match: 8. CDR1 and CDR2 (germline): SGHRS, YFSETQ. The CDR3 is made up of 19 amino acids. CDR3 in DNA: TGCGCCAGCAGCTCCCCGGGACTAGCGGGGGTAAGCTCCTACAATGAGCAGTTCTTC. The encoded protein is CASSSPGLAGVSSYNEQFF.

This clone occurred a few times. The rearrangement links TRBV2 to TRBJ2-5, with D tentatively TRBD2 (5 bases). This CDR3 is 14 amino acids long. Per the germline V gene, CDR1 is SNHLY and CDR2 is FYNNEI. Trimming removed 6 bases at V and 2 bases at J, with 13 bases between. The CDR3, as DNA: TGTGCCAGCAGAAGGGCCCGGGGACAAGAGACCCAGTACTTC. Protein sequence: CASRRARGQETQYF.

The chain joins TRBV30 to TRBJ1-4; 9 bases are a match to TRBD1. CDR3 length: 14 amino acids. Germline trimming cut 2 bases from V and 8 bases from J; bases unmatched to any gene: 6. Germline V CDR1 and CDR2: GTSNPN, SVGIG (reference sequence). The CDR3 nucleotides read TGTGCCTGGAGTCCGGGACAGGGCGTAGAAAAACTGTTTTTT. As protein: CAWSPGQGVEKLFF.

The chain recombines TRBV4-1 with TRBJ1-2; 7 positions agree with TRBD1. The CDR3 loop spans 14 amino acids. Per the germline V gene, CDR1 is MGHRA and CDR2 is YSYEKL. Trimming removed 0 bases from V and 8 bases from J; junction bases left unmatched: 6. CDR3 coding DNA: TGCGCCAGCAGCCAAGATCCGGGGACAGCAGGCTACACCTTC. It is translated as CASSQDPGTAGYTF.

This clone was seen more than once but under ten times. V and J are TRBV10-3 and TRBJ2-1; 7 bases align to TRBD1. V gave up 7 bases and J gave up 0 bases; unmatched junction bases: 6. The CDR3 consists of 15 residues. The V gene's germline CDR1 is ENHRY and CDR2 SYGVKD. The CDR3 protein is CAITDGDSSYNEQFF. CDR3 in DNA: TGTGCCATCACCGACGGGGACAGCTCCTACAATGAGCAGTTCTTC.

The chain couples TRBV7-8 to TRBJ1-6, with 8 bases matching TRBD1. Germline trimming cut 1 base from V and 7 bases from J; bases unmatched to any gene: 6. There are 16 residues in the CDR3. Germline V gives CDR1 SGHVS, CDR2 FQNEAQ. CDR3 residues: CASSLGGGQGNSPLHF. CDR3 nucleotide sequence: TGTGCCAGCAGCTTAGGGGGTGGACAGGGAAATTCACCCCTCCACTTT.

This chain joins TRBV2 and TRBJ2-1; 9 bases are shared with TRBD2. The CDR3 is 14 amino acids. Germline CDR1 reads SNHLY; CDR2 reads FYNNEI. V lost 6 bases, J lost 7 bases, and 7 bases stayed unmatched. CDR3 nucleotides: TGTGCCAGCAGGAGACTAGCGGTAACGAATGAGCAGTTCTTC. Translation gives CASRRLAVTNEQFF.

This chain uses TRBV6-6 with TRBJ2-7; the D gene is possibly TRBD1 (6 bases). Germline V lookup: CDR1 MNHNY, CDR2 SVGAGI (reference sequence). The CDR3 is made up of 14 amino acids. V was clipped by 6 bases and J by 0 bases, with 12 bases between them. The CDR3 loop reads CASSLGHLSYEQYF. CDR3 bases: TGTGCCAGCAGCTTGGGACATCTCTCCTACGAGCAGTACTTC.

CDR3 nucleotides: TGTGCCAGCAGTGCGGGACAGGGGGCGCGGGAGCAGTACTTC. Protein product: CASSAGQGAREQYF. This chain uses TRBV27 with TRBJ2-7; 12 bases are shared with TRBD1. The CDR3 loop spans 14 amino acids. Trimming at V came to 5 bases and at J to 7 bases, leaving 6 bases not matched to a gene. From germline, CDR1 is MNHEY and CDR2 SMNVEV (reference sequence).

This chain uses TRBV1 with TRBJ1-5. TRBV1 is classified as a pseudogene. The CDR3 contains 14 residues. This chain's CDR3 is CTSRSRGFNQPQHF. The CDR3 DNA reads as TGCACCAGCCGAAGCCGAGGGTTTAATCAGCCCCAGCATTTT.

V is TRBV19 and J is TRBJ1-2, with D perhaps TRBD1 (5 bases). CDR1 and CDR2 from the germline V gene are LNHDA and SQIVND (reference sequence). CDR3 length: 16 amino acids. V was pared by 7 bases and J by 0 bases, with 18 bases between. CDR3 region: CASKIRGGGANYGYTF. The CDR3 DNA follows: TGTGCCAGTAAAATTCGAGGCGGGGGTGCTAACTATGGCTACACCTTC.

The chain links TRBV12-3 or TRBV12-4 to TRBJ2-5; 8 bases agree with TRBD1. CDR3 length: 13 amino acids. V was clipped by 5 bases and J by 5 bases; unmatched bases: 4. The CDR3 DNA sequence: TGTGCCAGCAGTAAGAACAGGGGGGAGACCCAGTACTTC. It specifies CASSKNRGETQYF.